This TCR beta chain was identified during a study of cytomegalovirus exposure and HLA in healthy donors. Findings and limits, study-wide: One later analysis reportedly identified an Asian-associated ancestry cluster that showed fewer N-insertions than the approximately 600-donor mean. According to the study, roughly 160 TCR beta chains were cytomegalovirus-associated. A later analysis, which compared TCR beta chains of equal frequency, found the HLA-associated ones more clonally expanded.

Concerning this clone itself: Its antigen is currently unknown.

Germline V gene data show CDR1 as SGHTA and CDR2 as FQGNSA. Trimming removed 8 bases from V and 10 bases from J; junction bases left unmatched: 16. CDR3 length equals 16 residues. The primer mix had 60 Vbeta and 13 Jbeta primers. Sequencing was performed with immunoSEQ multiplex PCR; in TCRdb, only in-frame clones are kept and a portion is missing. The table includes tens of thousands of clones, about four fifths detected once. V gene TRBV7-2 combines with J gene TRBJ2-1, with 11 positions matching TRBD2. This receptor was identified in a male donor in good health and CMV-seropositive. The material sequenced was PBMCs. The CDR3 DNA is TGTGCCAGCGACGGTTCTAGCGGGGGGCTGAGTCGAGAGCAGTTCTTC. It encodes CASDGSSGGLSREQFF.